This TCR beta chain appears in the sequencing data of a study of blood T cell repertoires in COVID-19. Generated by immunoSEQ multiplex PCR, the TCRdb table keeps only in-frame clones and is missing some. Of roughly 200,000 clones detected, 85% appear once; the ten largest clones hold 5% to 7.5%. Ages ranged from about 18 to 89 years, with residence in more than 20 US areas. Cohort placement rested on clinical history that participants reported themselves. Sample: PBMCs or T cells enriched from blood (not recorded which). This clonotype originated in a man aged 35 to 55 who had recovered from COVID-19.

The CDR3: CASSPFDLKNIQYF. DNA for the CDR3: TGTGCCAGCAGCCCCTTTGACTTGAAAAACATTCAGTACTTC. The chain joins TRBV7-2 to TRBJ2-4; D not certain. This CDR3 spans 14 amino acids. Germline CDR1 SGHTA, CDR2 FQGNSA. The ends were cut back, 5 bases at V and 4 bases at J, with 12 bases in the middle.